The T cell receptor beta chain described here comes from a study of T cell repertoires in cytomegalovirus infection. The CDR3 is made up of 12 amino acids. Looked up from germline, CDR1 is MNHNY and CDR2 is SVGAGI (reference sequence). The germline V and J ends were trimmed by 0 bases and 8 bases, with 4 bases remaining between them. In regard to this clonotype: Antigen: not known.

TCRdb processed the reads anew with MiXCR; each CDR3 protein has one entry. The repertoire holds about 770,000 distinct CDR3 sequences, with almost 30% as singletons. The starting material was cultured CD8+ T cells from PBMCs, obtained from culture after CMV antigen stimulation. The source is a human donor in good health (CMV status not recorded). Some clones in this sample may be carry-over from other donors' samples. The chain combines TRBV6-6 with TRBJ1-4, with D unclear. CDR3 sequence reads: CASSYSHEKLFF. The DNA of the CDR3 is TGTGCCAGCAGTTACTCTCACGAAAAACTGTTTTTT.